Reported below is one TCR beta chain. Which antigen it targets is not known. Base qualities are not provided; no much larger clone lies one nucleotide away. The data were taken from a study of OX40 agonist ivuxolimab in advanced cancers. Broadly, across the study: The costimulatory receptor OX40 (CD134) was targeted by ivuxolimab, a fully human IgG2 agonistic monoclonal antibody. The paper reports the monotherapy dose-escalation portion (N of about 47 patients) of the phase I ivuxolimab trial. Among the roughly 52 dose-escalation patients, roughly 20 had hepatocellular carcinoma, approximately 15 melanoma, 9 renal cell carcinoma and 9 head and neck cancer. Peripheral TCRbeta sequencing aimed to test whether ivuxolimab altered TCR sequence diversity and caused clonal T-cell expansion. A male proportion of 70% to 90% and a mean age of about 60 years, ranging from 23 to 79, were recorded for the dose-escalation cohort. Partial responses occurred in three dose-escalation patients, of whom one had hepatocellular carcinoma and two had cutaneous melanoma. Intravenous ivuxolimab was administered to patients every 2 weeks at six dose levels: 0.01, 0.1, 0.3, 1.5, 3 and 10 mg/kg. Prior anti-PD-1, anti-PD-L1 or anti-CTLA-4 therapy was permitted, and roughly two fifths of dose-escalation patients had received checkpoint inhibitors.

The research as a whole found: At doses of 0.1 to 3.0 mg/kg, clonal expansion of both CD4+ and CD8+ T cells in blood was seen between baseline and week 6. After ivuxolimab, CD8+ T cells had more expanded clones than CD4+ T cells on average. In the 0.1-3.0 mg/kg groups, partial responders had among the lowest normalized peripheral clonal expansion, particularly in CD8+ T cells. Low levels of normalized T-cell clonal expansion were also seen in some nonresponding patients. Antigen specificity was not determined for the clonally expanded peripheral T cells.

Spanning cysteine to phenylalanine, the CDR3 consists of 13 amino acids. The entry retains the CDR3 DNA only, 39 bases that are in frame from base 1. Sequences SGHTA (CDR1) and FQGTGA (CDR2) are obtained from the germline V gene. V was cut back by 2 bases and J by 10 bases, leaving a gap of 9 bases between them. Genomic DNA was isolated from the sorted cells so that the TCRbeta CDR3 region could be sequenced. The immunoSEQ Assay was used to sequence the TCRbeta CDR3 regions. The table comes from immuneACCESS by way of TCRdb, which keeps in-frame sequences with V and J called. Part of the clones is missing from these tables; in studies checked, under half for an unresolved V gene and the rest for unknown reasons. This sample comprises 58,000 or so clones, approximately 87% of them detected only once. The top ten clonotypes cover around 3.2% of the sample. Patients with a history of autoimmune disease or receiving systemic immunosuppression were excluded from the trial. Peripheral blood for TCR sequencing was drawn from every dose cohort at baseline, at cycle 4 day 1 and at cycle 7 day 1. The samples were taken from a phase I, first-in-human, multicenter, open-label dose-escalation trial of ivuxolimab. Adults with locally advanced or metastatic head and neck squamous cell, hepatocellular, melanoma or renal cell carcinoma were enrolled in the trial. Before TCR sequencing, CD4+ T cells and CD8+ T cells were sorted from peripheral blood as separate populations.

Sequenced here: CD4+ or CD8+ T cells sorted from blood, sampled in a trial of the OX40 agonist ivuxolimab. The TCR comes from an adult with an advanced solid tumor such as melanoma, head and neck, liver or kidney cancer. The V gene is TRBV7-3 and the J gene is TRBJ1-6; there is no confident call for the D gene. The bases read TGTGCCAGCAGCTTATATCAAGAGTCACCCCTCCACTTT. It codes for CASSLYQESPLHF. The variable domain in full, with residues beyond the CDR3 obtained from the reference TRBV7-3 and TRBJ1-6 genes, is GAGVSQTPSNKVTEKGKYVELRCDPISGHTALYWYRQSLGQGPEFLIYFQGTGAADDSGLPNDRFFAVRPEGSVSTLKIQRTERGDSAVYLCASSLYQESPLHFGNGTRLTVT.